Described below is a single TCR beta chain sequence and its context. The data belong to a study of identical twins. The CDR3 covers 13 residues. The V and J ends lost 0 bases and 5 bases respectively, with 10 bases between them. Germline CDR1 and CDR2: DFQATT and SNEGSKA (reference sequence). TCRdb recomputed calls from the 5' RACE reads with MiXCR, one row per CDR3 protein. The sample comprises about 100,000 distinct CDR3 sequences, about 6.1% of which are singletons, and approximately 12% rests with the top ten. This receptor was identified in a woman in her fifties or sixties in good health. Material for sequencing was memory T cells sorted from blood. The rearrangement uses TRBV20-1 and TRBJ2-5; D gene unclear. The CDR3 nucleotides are TGCAGTGCTAGAGATAGGCATACCGAGACCCAGTACTTC. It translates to CSARDRHTETQYF.